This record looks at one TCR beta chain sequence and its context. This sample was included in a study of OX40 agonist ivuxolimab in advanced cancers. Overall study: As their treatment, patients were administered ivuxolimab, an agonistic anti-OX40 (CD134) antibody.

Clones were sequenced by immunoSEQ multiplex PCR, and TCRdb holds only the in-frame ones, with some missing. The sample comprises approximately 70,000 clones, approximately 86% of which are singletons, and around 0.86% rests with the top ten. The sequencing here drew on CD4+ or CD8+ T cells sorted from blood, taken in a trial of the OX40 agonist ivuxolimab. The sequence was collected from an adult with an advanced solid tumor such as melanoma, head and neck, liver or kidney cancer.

The CDR3 DNA reads as TGTGCCACCAGCAGCCCTAAGGGAAGGGGTGGTGAAAAACTGTTTTTT. This translates into CATSSPKGRGGEKLFF. The chain has TRBV15 and TRBJ1-4, with D possibly TRBD1 on 5 matching bases. Germline V gene data show CDR1 as LNHNV and CDR2 as YYDKDF (reference sequence). The CDR3 sequence is 16 residues long. Trimming left V 3 bases short and J 7 bases short, with 18 bases between.